This T cell receptor (beta chain) was recorded in a study of blood T cell repertoires in COVID-19. The CDR3 runs to 14 residues. Between the trimmed V and J ends, which lost 1 base and 13 bases, there was a span of 19 bases. Germline CDR1 SEHNR, CDR2 FQNEAQ (reference sequence). Using immunoSEQ multiplex PCR, the repertoire was profiled, and TCRdb retains in-frame clones only, with some absent. Among around 84,000 clones listed, around 83% were seen once. Material for sequencing was peripheral blood. The source of this sequence is a man at least 80 years old with active or convalescent COVID-19. The chain links TRBV7-9 to TRBJ2-5; TRBD1 might be the D (5 bases). The CDR3 DNA is TGTGCCAGCAGCTTAGTAGTCGGCGGACAACGACCGTACTTC. Amino acids: CASSLVVGGQRPYF.